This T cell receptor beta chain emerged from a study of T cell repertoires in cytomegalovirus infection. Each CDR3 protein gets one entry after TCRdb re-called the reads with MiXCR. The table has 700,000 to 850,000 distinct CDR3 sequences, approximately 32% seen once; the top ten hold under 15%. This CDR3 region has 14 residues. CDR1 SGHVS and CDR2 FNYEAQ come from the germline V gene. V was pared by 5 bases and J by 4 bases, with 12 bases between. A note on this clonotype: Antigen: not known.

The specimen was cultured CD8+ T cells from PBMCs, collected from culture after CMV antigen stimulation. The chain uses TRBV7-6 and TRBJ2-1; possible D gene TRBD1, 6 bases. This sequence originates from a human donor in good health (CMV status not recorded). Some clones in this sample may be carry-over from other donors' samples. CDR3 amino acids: CASSPPGEYNEQFF. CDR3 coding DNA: TGTGCCAGCAGCCCCCCAGGGGAATACAATGAGCAGTTCTTC.